This T cell receptor (beta chain) was captured by sequencing in a study of blood T cell repertoires in COVID-19 (dated by TCRdb to between 2020 and 2021). A note on the overall study: The collaborator samples originated in the United States, Italy and Spain and spanned the acute and convalescent phases of COVID-19. The material from the prospective study consisted of cDNA or gDNA derived from T cells, B-cell-depleted T cells, or PBMCs. The dataset comprised deeply sampled blood TCRbeta repertoires from subjects exposed to, actively infected with, or recovered from COVID-19. The repertoires were made available in a free public database intended to serve as a resource for research on the immune response to SARS-CoV-2. The samples were drawn from two sources: the first 160 participants of the ongoing ImmuneRACE study, and fewer than 1,500 subjects contributed by 6 global collaborators. A de-identified subject ID, COVID-19 status, age in years and sex were almost always included in the sample metadata. Where available, HLA class I and class II types were obtained from metadata supplied by the sample provider rather than from assay-based typing. Study-level results and caveats: How much clinical and demographic metadata was included differed by source and by participant, and the metadata was provided uncurated.

Collaborating institutions collected whole blood in K2EDTA tubes following their own protocols. For TCRbeta analysis, collaborators shipped samples as frozen whole blood, isolated PBMCs, or DNA extracted from either of those sample types. About this clone: This receptor's antigen is unknown. Nothing much larger sits one base from this clone, and base qualities are not available.

At the junction V is shortened by 6 bases and J by 4 bases; bases outside the gene matches: 5. The CDR1 and CDR2 encoded by the germline V gene are SNHLY and FYNNEI. The CDR3 holds 14 amino acids from the cysteine to the phenylalanine. The entry retains the CDR3 DNA only, 42 bases that are in frame from base 1. The immunoSEQ Assay, a bias-controlled multiplex PCR, was used to amplify TCRbeta CDR3 regions from genomic DNA. Per the source publication's procedure: Nucleated cell counts per sample were estimated from amplification of reference gene primers within the assay. To quantify the absolute abundance of each unique TCRbeta CDR3 rearrangement, sequence reads were collapsed and filtered. For each sample, productive Simpson clonality was calculated by taking the square root of Simpson's diversity index across productive rearrangements. As stored in TCRdb, this immuneACCESS dataset retains in-frame rearrangements with V and J assigned. A fraction of the clones does not appear; measured against another copy, unresolved V genes explain less than half of the discrepancy, and the remainder lacks a known reason. V and J calls and clone size are as listed in that table; D and trimming were resolved from the DNA. The sample table lists 65,000 to 75,000 clones, approximately 87% of them with a count of one. The top ten clones comprise about 4.3% of the sample.

The receptor's source is a man between 50 and 59 years old with active COVID-19. The sequenced sample consisted of peripheral blood. This receptor chain uses TRBV2 and TRBJ2-7; 11 central nucleotides agree with TRBD2. The CDR3 corresponds to CASRAGTSGYEQYF. The DNA sequence is given as TGTGCCAGCAGAGCCGGGACTAGCGGATACGAGCAGTACTTC.